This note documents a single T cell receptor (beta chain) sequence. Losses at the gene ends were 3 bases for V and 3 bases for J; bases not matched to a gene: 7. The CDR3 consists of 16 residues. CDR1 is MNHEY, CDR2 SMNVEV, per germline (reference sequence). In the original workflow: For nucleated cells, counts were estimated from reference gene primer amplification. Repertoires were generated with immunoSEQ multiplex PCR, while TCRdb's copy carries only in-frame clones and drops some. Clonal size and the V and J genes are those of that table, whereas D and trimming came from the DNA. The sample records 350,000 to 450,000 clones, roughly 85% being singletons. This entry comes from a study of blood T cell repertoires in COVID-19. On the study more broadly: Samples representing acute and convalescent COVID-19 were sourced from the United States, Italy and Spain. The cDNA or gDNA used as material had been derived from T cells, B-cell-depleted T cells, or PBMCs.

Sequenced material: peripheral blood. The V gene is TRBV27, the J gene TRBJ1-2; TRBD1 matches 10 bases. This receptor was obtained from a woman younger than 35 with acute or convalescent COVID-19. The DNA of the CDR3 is TGTGCCAGCAGTTTCTCCCGGGACAGGGGATACTATGGCTACACCTTC. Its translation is CASSFSRDRGYYGYTF.